This T cell receptor beta chain was recovered during a study of T cells in Graves' hyperthyroidism and ophthalmopathy (dated by TCRdb to between 2018 and 2021). Background for the entire study: Peripheral blood samples were taken at initial diagnosis, before any treatment was given. The 100 discovery patients were randomly split 7:3 into training and test sets. An independent validation cohort of under 20 hyperthyroidism patients and approximately 17 patients who later progressed to ophthalmopathy tested prospective prediction of ophthalmopathy. In addition, the study compared T-cell repertoires in thyroid tissue and in blood from six Graves' hyperthyroidism patients. After sampling, hyperthyroidism patients received methimazole starting at 30 mg daily, and ophthalmopathy patients received high-dose intravenous methylprednisolone. To identify TCR V-J signatures that set the groups apart, the researchers used a discovery cohort of approximately 98 patients, made up of around 40 with Graves' ophthalmopathy and some 60 with stable Graves' hyperthyroidism. The paper describes TCR Vbeta CDR3 sequencing of about 140 peripheral blood samples, made up of 43 ophthalmopathy patients, roughly 80 hyperthyroidism patients and roughly 17 progressor patients.

The TCR beta CDR3 regions were amplified from the RNA transcripts. For the first round of RT-PCR on the TCR CDR3, the HTBI primer set was used together with the Qiagen OneStep RT-PCR kit. Libraries were constructed in a second round of multiplex PCR, after which size selection and purification were performed. Libraries were sequenced paired-end with 100 bp reads on an Illumina HiSeq2000. Regarding the original processing steps: SOAPnuke was used to process the raw data, with reads discarded if the reads contained adapters or uncalled bases, had a mean Phred below 15, or lacked an exact constant-primer or identifier match. High-quality paired reads were merged using COPE v1.2.5, and each unique nucleotide sequence was defined as a clonotype. MiTCR v1.1 was used to align the clonotypes against IMGT TRBV, TRBD and TRBJ reference segments. Only V-J combinations with frequency above 0.0001, covering about 99% of repertoires, were analysed. The TCS score was defined as the ratio of F50 (clonal expansion) to E x V (chaos), calculated using BLOSUM62-based TCRdist between CDR3 peptides within each V-J. Welch's t-statistics and random forest reduced approximately 520 V-J features to 10 to 15, which were used in a naive Bayes classifier (R e1071). TCRdb itself trimmed the public reads at Q25 with fastp, ran MiXCR and retained productive beta chains. Rows are unified per CDR3 protein, each entry keeping the most common DNA and genes. The V and J calls were not made by the authors but by TCRdb's processing. This sample is represented by around 700,000 distinct CDR3 sequences; roughly a sixth of them were singletons. Roughly 17% of the sample belongs to the ten largest clones.

To note about this clonotype: It lacks a known antigen. No much larger clone is present one base from it, and per-base qualities are unavailable.

Hyperthyroidism patients were newly diagnosed, with disease duration under 2 months, and aged 18 to 65 years. The study excluded patients with uncontrolled infections, other autoimmune diseases, pregnancy or lactation. Diagnoses relied on clinical symptoms, serum thyroxine and TRAb, thyroid ultrasound and orbital computed tomography. Blood from progressor patients was drawn when they were first diagnosed with hyperthyroidism, before any ophthalmopathy symptoms appeared. PBMCs were isolated from about 9 ml of fresh peripheral blood by Ficoll-Paque density gradient centrifugation. Progressor patients were defined as those initially diagnosed with Graves' hyperthyroidism in whom ophthalmopathy developed during follow-up. Total RNA was extracted with Trizol reagent, and quality was checked on an Agilent 2100 Bioanalyzer. Broader findings and caveats from the paper: During validation, the model predicted progression to ophthalmopathy a median of approximately 6 months ahead of onset, with almost 71% sensitivity and about 75% specificity. A model built on a 13 V-J signature distinguished ophthalmopathy from stable hyperthyroidism, reaching approximately 89% sensitivity and around 81% specificity in cross-validation and 80%/75% in testing. No statistical method was used to set the sample size in advance, and investigators knew the group allocation. Most expanded thyroid clonotypes (frequency above 0.001) were also detected in blood, suggesting blood repertoires may reflect thyroid immune responses.

CDR1 and CDR2 are read off the germline V gene as MDHEN and SYDVKM. There are 20 amino acids in the CDR3, from cysteine to phenylalanine inclusive. Here the CDR3 DNA is all that survives: 60 bases in frame from base 1. For this chain, trimming is 2 bases at the V end and 0 bases at the J end, and the number of junction bases without a gene match is 12. The V and J genes are TRBV28 and TRBJ2-3, with TRBD2 matching 12 junction bases. The sequencing input was blood. The sequence came from a woman between 50 and 59 years old with Graves' hyperthyroidism that later progressed to Graves' ophthalmopathy. The CDR3 region reads CASSLPASGGVPSSTDTQYF. In nucleotide form, the sequence is TGTGCCAGCAGTTTACCCGCTAGCGGGGGGGTACCCTCTAGCACAGATACGCAGTATTTT.